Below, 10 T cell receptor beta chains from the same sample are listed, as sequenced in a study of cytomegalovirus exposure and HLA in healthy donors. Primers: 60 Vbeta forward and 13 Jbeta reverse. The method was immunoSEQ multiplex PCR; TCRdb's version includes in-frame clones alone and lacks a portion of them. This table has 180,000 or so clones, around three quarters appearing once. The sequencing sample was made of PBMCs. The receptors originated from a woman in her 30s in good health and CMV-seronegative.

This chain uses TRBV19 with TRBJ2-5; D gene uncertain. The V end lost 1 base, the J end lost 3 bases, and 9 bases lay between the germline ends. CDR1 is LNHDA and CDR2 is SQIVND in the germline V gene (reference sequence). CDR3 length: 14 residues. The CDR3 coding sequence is TGTGCCAGTAGTATAGGAGATAAAGAAGAGACCCAGTACTTC. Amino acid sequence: CASSIGDKEETQYF.

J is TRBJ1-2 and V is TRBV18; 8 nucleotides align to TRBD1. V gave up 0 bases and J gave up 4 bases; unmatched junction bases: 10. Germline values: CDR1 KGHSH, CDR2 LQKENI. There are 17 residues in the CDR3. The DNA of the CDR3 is TGTGCCAGCTCACCACCGGACAGGGTTAAAGGCGGCTATGGCTACACCTTC. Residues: CASSPPDRVKGGYGYTF.

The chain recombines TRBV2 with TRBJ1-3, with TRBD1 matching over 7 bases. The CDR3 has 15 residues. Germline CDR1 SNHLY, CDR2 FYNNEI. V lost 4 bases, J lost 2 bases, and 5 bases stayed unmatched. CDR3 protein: CASSVTGSAGNTIYF. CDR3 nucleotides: TGTGCCAGCAGTGTGACAGGGTCTGCTGGAAACACCATATATTTT.

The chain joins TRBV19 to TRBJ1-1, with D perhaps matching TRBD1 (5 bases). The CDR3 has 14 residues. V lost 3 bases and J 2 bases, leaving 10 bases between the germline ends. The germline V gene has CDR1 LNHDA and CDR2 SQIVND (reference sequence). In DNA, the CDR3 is TGTGCCAGTAGTATGCAGGGAACCAACACTGAAGCTTTCTTT. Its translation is CASSMQGTNTEAFF.

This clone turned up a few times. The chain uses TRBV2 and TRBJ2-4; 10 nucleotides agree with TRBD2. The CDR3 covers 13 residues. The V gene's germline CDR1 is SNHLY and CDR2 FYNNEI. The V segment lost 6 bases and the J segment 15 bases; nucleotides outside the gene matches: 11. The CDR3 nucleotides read TGTGCCAGCAGCCAAACTAGCGGGGTCTCGCCGTACTTC. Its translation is CASSQTSGVSPYF.

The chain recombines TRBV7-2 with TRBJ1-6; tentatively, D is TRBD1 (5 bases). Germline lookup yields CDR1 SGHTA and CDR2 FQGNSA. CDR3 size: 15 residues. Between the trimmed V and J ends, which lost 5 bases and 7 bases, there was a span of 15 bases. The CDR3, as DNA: TGTGCCAGCAGCCCACAGACAGTGATGAATTCACCCCTCCACTTT. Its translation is CASSPQTVMNSPLHF.

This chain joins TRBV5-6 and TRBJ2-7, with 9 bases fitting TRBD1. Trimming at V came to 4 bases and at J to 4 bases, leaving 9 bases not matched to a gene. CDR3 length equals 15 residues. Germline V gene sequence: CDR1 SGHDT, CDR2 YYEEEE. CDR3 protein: CASSPGTTGGYEQYF. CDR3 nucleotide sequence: TGTGCCAGCAGCCCTGGGACGACAGGGGGGTACGAGCAGTACTTC.

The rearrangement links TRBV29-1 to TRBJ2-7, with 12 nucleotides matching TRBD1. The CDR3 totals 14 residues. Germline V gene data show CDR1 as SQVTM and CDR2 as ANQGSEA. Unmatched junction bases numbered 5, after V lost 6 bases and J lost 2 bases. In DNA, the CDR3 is TGCAGCGTGGGGGGACAGGGGGCCACCTACGAGCAGTACTTC. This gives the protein CSVGGQGATYEQYF.

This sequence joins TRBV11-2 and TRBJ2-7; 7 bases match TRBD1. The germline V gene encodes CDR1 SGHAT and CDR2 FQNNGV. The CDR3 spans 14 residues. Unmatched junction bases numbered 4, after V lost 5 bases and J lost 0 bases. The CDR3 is CASSPGQISYEQYF. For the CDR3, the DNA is TGTGCCAGCAGCCCGGGACAGATCTCCTACGAGCAGTACTTC.

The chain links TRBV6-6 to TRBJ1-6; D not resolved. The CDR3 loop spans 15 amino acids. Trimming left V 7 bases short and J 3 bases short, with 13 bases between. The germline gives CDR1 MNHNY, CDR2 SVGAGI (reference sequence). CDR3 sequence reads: CASINSPSYNSPLHF. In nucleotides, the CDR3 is TGTGCCAGCATTAACAGTCCAAGCTATAATTCACCCCTCCACTTT.